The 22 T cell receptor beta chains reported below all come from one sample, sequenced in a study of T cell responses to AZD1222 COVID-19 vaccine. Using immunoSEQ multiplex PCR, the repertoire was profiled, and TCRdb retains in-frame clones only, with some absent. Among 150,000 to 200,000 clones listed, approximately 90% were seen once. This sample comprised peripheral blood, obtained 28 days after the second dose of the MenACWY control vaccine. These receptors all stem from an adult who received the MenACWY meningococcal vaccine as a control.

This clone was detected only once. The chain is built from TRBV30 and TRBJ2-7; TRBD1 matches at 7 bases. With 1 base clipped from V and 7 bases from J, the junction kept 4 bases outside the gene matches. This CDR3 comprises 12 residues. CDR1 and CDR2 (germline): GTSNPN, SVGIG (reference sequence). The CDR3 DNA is TGTGCCTGGAGTGCCTCAGGGGGAGAGCAGTACTTC. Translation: CAWSASGGEQYF. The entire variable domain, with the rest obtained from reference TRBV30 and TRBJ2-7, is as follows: SQTIHQWPATLVQPVGSPLSLECTVEGTSNPNLYWYRQAAGRGLQLLFYSVGIGQISSEVPQNLSASRPQDRQFILSSKKLLLSDSGFYLCAWSASGGEQYFGPGTRLTVT.

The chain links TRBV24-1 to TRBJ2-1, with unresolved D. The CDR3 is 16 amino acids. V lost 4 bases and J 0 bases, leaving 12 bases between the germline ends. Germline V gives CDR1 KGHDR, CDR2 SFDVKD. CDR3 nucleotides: TGTGCCACCAGTGACCCGACACCCGGCTCCTACAATGAGCAGTTCTTC. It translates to CATSDPTPGSYNEQFF.

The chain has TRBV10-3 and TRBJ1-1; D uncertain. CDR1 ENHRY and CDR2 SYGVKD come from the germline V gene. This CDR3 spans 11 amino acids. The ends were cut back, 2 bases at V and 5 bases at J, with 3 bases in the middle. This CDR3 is CAISEHTEAFF. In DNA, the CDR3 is TGTGCCATCAGTGAGCATACTGAAGCTTTCTTT.

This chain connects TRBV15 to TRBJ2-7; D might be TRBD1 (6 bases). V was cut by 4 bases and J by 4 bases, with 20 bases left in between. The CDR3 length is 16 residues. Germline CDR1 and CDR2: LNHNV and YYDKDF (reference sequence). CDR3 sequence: CATSNPGTREGYEQYF. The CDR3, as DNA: TGTGCCACCAGCAACCCCGGGACACGCGAGGGGTACGAGCAGTACTTC.

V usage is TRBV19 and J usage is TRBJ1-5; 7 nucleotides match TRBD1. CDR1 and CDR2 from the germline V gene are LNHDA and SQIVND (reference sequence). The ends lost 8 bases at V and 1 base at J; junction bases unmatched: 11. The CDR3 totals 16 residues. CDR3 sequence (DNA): TGTGCCAGTGGATCGAGACAGGGAGGGAGCAATCAGCCCCAGCATTTT. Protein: CASGSRQGGSNQPQHF.

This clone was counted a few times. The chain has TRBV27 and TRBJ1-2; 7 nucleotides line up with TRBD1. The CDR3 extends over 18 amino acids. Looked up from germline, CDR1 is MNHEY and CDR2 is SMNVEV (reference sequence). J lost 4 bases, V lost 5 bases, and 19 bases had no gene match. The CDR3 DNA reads TGTGCCAGCAGTCCCTCTAGGGGGCTCGGTGACAGGGTCTATGGCTACACCTTC. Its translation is CASSPSRGLGDRVYGYTF.

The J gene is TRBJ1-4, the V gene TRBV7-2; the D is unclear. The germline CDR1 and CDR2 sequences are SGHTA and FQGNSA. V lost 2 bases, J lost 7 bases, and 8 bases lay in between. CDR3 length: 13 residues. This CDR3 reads CASSLMLGEKLFF. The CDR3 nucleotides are TGTGCCAGCAGCTTAATGTTGGGTGAAAAACTGTTTTTT.

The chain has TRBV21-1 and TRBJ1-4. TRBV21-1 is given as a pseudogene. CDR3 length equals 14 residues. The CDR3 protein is CASSNCGVGEKLFF. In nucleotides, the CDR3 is TGTGCCAGCAGCAATTGTGGGGTTGGAGAAAAACTGTTTTTT.

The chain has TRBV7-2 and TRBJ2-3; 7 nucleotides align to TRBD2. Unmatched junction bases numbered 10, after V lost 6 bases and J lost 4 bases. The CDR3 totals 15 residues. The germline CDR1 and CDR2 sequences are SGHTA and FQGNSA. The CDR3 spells CASRGTTLSADTQYF. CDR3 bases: TGTGCCAGCAGGGGGACTACCCTCAGCGCAGATACGCAGTATTTT.

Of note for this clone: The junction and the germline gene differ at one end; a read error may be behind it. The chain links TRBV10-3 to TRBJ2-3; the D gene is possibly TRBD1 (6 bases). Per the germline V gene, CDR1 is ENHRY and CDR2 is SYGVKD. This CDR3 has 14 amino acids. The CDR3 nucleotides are TGTGCCCTCAGGGGTGCATTTAGCACAGATACGCAGTATTTT. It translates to CALRGAFSTDTQYF.

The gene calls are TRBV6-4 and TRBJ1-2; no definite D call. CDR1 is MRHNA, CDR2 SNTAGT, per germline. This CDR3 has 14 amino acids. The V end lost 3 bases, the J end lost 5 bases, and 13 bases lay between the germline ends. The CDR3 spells CASSETWMGYGYTF. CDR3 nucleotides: TGTGCCAGCAGTGAAACCTGGATGGGTTATGGCTACACCTTC.

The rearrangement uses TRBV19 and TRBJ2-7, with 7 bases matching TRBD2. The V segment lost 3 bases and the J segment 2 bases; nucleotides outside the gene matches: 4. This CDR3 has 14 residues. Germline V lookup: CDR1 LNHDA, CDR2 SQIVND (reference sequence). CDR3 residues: CASSMGGEPYEQYF. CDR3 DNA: TGTGCCAGTAGTATGGGAGGGGAGCCCTACGAGCAGTACTTC.

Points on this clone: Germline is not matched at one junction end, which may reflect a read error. The CDR3 here is CASNQLAGDRYNEQFF. In DNA, the CDR3 is TGCGCCAGCAACCAACTAGCGGGGGACCGCTACAATGAGCAGTTCTTC. This rearrangement joins TRBV4-1 to TRBJ2-1; 11 bases match TRBD2. The CDR3 runs to 16 residues. Per the germline V gene, CDR1 is MGHRA and CDR2 is YSYEKL.

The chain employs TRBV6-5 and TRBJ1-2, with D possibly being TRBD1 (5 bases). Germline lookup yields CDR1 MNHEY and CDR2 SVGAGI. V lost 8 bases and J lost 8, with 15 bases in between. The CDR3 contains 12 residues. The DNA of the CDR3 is TGTGCCAGCGTGTGGGAGGAGGGGGGCTACACCTTC. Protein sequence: CASVWEEGGYTF.

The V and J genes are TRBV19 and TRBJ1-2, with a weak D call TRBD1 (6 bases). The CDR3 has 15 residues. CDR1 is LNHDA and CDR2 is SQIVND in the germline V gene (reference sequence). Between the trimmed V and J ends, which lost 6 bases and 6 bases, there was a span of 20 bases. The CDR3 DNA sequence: TGTGCCAGTAGCCGTCGGGACATCCAGTTACATGGCTACACCTTC. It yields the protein CASSRRDIQLHGYTF.

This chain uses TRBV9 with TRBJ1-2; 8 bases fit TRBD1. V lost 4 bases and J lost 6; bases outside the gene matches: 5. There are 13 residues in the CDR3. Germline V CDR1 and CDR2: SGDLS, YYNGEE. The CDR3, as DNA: TGTGCCAGCAGCCCGACAGGGGTCCATGGCTACACCTTC. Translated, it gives CASSPTGVHGYTF.

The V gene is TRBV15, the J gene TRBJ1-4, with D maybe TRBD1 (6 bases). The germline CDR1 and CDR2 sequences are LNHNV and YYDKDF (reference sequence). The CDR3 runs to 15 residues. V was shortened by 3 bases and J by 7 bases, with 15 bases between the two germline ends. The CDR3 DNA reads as TGTGCCACCAGCAGCAGGGGTTCGTTTGGTGAAAAACTGTTTTTT. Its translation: CATSSRGSFGEKLFF.

The CDR3 protein is CASARRGGNTEAFF. DNA for the CDR3: TGTGCCAGTGCCCGCAGGGGTGGGAACACTGAAGCTTTCTTT. This chain joins TRBV19 and TRBJ1-1; maybe TRBD1 (6 bases). Germline values: CDR1 LNHDA, CDR2 SQIVND (reference sequence). CDR3 length equals 14 residues. Trimming stripped 8 bases from V and 1 base from J, with 14 bases between.

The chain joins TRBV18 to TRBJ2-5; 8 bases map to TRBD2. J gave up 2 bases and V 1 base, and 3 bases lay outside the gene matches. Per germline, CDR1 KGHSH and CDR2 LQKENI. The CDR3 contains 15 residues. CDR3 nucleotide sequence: TGTGCCAGCTCACCACAACGGGAGGGGCAAGAGACCCAGTACTTC. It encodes CASSPQREGQETQYF.

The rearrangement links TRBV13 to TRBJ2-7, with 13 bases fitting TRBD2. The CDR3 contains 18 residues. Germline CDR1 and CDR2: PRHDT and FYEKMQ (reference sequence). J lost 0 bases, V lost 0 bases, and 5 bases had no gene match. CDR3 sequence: CASSLGEGLAGFSYEQYF. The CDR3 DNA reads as TGTGCCAGCAGCTTAGGGGAGGGACTAGCGGGATTCTCCTACGAGCAGTACTTC.

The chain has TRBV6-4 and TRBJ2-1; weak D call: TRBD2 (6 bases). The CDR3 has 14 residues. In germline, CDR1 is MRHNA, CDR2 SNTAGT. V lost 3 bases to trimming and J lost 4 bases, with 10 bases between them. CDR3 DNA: TGTGCCAGCAGTGAAGGCGGGGATTACAATGAGCAGTTCTTC. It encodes CASSEGGDYNEQFF.

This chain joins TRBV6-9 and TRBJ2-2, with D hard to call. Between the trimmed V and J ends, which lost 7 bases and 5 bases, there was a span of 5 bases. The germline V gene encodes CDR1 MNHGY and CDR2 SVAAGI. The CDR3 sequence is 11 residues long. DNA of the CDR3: TGTGCCAGCACCAGAACCGGGGAGCTGTTTTTT. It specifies CASTRTGELFF.